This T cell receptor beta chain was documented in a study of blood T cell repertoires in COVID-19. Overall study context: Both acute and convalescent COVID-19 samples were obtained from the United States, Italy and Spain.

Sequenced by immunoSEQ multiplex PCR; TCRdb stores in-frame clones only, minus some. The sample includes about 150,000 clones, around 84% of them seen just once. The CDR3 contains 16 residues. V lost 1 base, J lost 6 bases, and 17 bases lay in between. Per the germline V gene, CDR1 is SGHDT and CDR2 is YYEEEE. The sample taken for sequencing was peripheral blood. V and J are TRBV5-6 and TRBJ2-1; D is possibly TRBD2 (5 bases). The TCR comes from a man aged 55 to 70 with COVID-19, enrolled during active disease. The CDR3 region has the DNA TGTGCCAGCAGCTTGTTTATGGAGAGCGGACGCAATGAGCAGTTCTTC. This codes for CASSLFMESGRNEQFF.